This is a list of T cell receptor beta chains from one sample in a study of cytotoxic CD8 clonotypes in ibrutinib-treated CLL. Produced via immunoSEQ multiplex PCR; TCRdb's table is partial and in-frame only. The repertoire has about 200,000 clones, about two thirds of them found once; the top ten carry around 15%. The source material was PBMCs, sampled after 24 months of ibrutinib treatment. These receptors all come from a human donor with chronic lymphocytic leukemia. The CDR3 runs from the conserved cysteine through the conserved F or W. The D gene is left open where the match is weak. Size is stated for part of the rows, as once, few or many counts, or as a class when the clone is expanded.

abundance	d_gene	j_gene	v_gene	CDR3aa	CDR3nt
NA	NA	TRBJ1-1	TRBV5-8	CASSRGTEAFF	TGTGCCAGCAGCAGGGGTACTGAAGCTTTCTTT
few	NA	TRBJ1-1	TRBV28	CASSPTENTEAFF	TGTGCCAGCAGTCCGACAGAAAACACTGAAGCTTTCTTT
NA	NA	TRBJ1-2	TRBV7-9	CASSLAADGYGYTF	TGTGCCAGCAGCTTAGCGGCCGATGGGTATGGCTACACCTTC
NA	NA	TRBJ2-7	TRBV30	CAWNKGLTYEQYF	TGTGCCTGGAATAAGGGACTCACATACGAGCAGTACTTC
few	NA	TRBJ2-1	TRBV15	CATSRDPGRVESHEQFF	TGTGCCACCAGCAGAGATCCAGGGCGGGTAGAGAGCCATGAGCAGTTCTTC
NA	NA	TRBJ1-2	TRBV15	CATSRDDGAHGYTF	TGTGCCACCAGCAGAGATGACGGGGCCCATGGCTACACCTTC
once	NA	TRBJ1-2	TRBV9	CASSPQGGYGYTF	TGTGCCAGCAGCCCGCAGGGAGGGTATGGCTACACCTTC
few	TRBD1	TRBJ1-1	TRBV9	CASSVGTGVVTEAFF	TGTGCCAGCAGCGTAGGGACAGGGGTCGTCACTGAAGCTTTCTTT
NA	NA	TRBJ2-3	TRBV6-1	CASGMAEEDTQYF	TGTGCCAGCGGGATGGCGGAGGAGGATACGCAGTATTTT
once	TRBD2	TRBJ2-7	TRBV6-5	CASGWGSGSREQYF	TGTGCCAGCGGGTGGGGTAGCGGGAGTCGAGAGCAGTACTTC
NA	NA	TRBJ2-1	TRBV15	CATSRDRLDRSYNEQFF	TGTGCCACCAGCAGAGATAGATTGGACCGCTCCTACAATGAGCAGTTCTTC
NA	TRBD2	TRBJ2-3	TRBV25-1	CASSQGLAGWTDTQYF	TGTGCCAGCAGTCAAGGACTAGCGGGTTGGACAGATACGCAGTATTTT
few	NA	TRBJ2-1	TRBV18	CASSPAAGLNEQFF	TGTGCCAGCTCACCGGCGGCAGGCCTCAATGAGCAGTTCTTC
NA	TRBD1	TRBJ2-3	TRBV30	CAWSTGGTDTQYF	TGTGCCTGGAGCACAGGGGGTACAGATACGCAGTATTTT
NA	NA	TRBJ2-5	TRBV9	CASSVGPGDGGETQYF	TGTGCCAGCAGCGTAGGACCCGGGGACGGTGGGGAGACCCAGTACTTC
NA	TRBD1	TRBJ1-3	TRBV7-9	CASSLIGGSSGNTIYF	TGTGCCAGCAGCTTAATAGGGGGCTCCTCTGGAAACACCATATATTTT
few	NA	TRBJ2-1	TRBV2	CASIRTQRGSLHNEQFF	TGTGCCAGCATTCGGACGCAAAGAGGTTCCTTGCACAATGAGCAGTTCTTC
few	TRBD2	TRBJ2-1	TRBV7-9	CASSPGLAWDEQFF	TGTGCCAGCAGCCCCGGACTAGCCTGGGATGAGCAGTTCTTC
NA	TRBD2	TRBJ2-3	TRBV5-1	CASSPPGLAGRTDTQYF	TGCGCCAGCAGCCCGCCGGGACTAGCTGGGCGCACAGATACGCAGTATTTT
NA	NA	TRBJ1-1	TRBV18	CASSPRSSSANTEAFF	TGTGCCAGCTCACCGCGAAGCTCGTCCGCGAACACTGAAGCTTTCTTT
NA	TRBD1	TRBJ2-7	TRBV5-1	CASRQGDPYEQYF	TGCGCCAGCAGACAGGGGGATCCCTACGAGCAGTACTTC
once	TRBD2	TRBJ2-5	TRBV6-5	CASSYAGVQETQYF	TGTGCCAGCAGTTACGCGGGGGTACAAGAGACCCAGTACTTC
few	NA	TRBJ2-2	TRBV5-4	CASSLGTGRDTGELFF	TGTGCCAGCAGCTTGGGGACAGGGAGGGACACCGGGGAGCTGTTTTTT
NA	TRBD1	TRBJ1-5	TRBV5-6	CASSLRGQFNQPQHF	TGTGCCAGCAGCTTACGGGGACAGTTCAATCAGCCCCAGCATTTT
NA	TRBD1	TRBJ1-3	TRBV29-1	CSAGQSLSIDTIYF	TGCAGCGCGGGACAGTCCTTATCGATTGACACCATATATTTT
NA	NA	TRBJ1-3	TRBV5-5	CASSRGSGNTIYF	TGTGCCAGCAGCCGGGGCTCTGGAAACACCATATATTTT
NA	NA	TRBJ2-5	TRBV27	CASSLKGVQETQYF	TGTGCCAGCAGTTTAAAAGGGGTTCAAGAGACCCAGTACTTC
NA	NA	TRBJ2-3	TRBV9	CASSIRSLSDTQYF	TGTGCCAGCAGCATTCGGTCCCTATCAGATACGCAGTATTTT
NA	TRBD1	TRBJ2-5	TRBV7-2	CASSYDRGSETQYF	TGTGCCAGCAGCTACGACAGGGGATCTGAGACCCAGTACTTC
NA	TRBD2	TRBJ2-7	TRBV29-1	CSVEVAAGEEYF	TGCAGCGTTGAAGTCGCAGCGGGAGAGGAGTACTTC
few	NA	TRBJ2-4	TRBV4-1	CASSQGGAKNIQYF	TGCGCCAGCAGCCAAGGAGGGGCAAAAAACATTCAGTACTTC
NA	NA	TRBJ1-1	TRBV6-5	CASSWQGFTEAFF	TGTGCCAGCAGTTGGCAGGGGTTCACTGAAGCTTTCTTT
NA	NA	TRBJ1-1	TRBV5-1	CASSFPETMNTEAFF	TGCGCCAGCAGCTTCCCGGAAACCATGAACACTGAAGCTTTCTTT
NA	TRBD1	TRBJ1-5	TRBV4-3	CASSQDLPGGRIAQPQHF	TGCGCCAGCAGCCAAGATTTACCAGGGGGGAGAATAGCTCAGCCCCAGCATTTT
once	NA	TRBJ2-2	TRBV19	CATTRGAPTGELFF	TGTGCGACTACCCGTGGGGCCCCCACCGGGGAGCTGTTTTTT
NA	TRBD2	TRBJ2-1	TRBV11-3	CASSMGTSGVDNEQFF	TGTGCCAGCAGCATGGGGACTAGCGGGGTAGACAATGAGCAGTTCTTC
NA	TRBD1	TRBJ2-5	TRBV25-1	CASSDGQALETQYF	TGTGCCAGCAGTGACGGACAGGCCTTGGAGACCCAGTACTTC
few	NA	TRBJ2-1	TRBV5-4	CASSLFSHNEQFF	TGTGCCAGCAGCTTGTTCAGTCACAATGAGCAGTTCTTC
few	TRBD1	TRBJ1-1	TRBV6-1	CASSSSGQGGTEAFF	TGTGCCAGCAGCTCCAGCGGACAGGGTGGCACTGAAGCTTTCTTT
NA	TRBD1	TRBJ2-7	TRBV7-9	CASKRDRASYEQYF	TGTGCCAGCAAGCGCGACAGGGCGAGCTACGAGCAGTACTTC
NA	TRBD1	TRBJ1-5	TRBV5-1	CASSSGTVGNQPQHF	TGCGCCAGCAGCTCCGGGACAGTAGGCAATCAGCCCCAGCATTTT
few	NA	TRBJ2-7	TRBV19	CASSWGMNTYEQYF	TGTGCCAGTAGTTGGGGCATGAACACCTACGAGCAGTACTTC
NA	TRBD1	TRBJ1-1	TRBV4-3	CASSLGQGTTEAFF	TGCGCCAGCAGCCTGGGACAGGGCACCACTGAAGCTTTCTTT
once	TRBD1	TRBJ1-3	TRBV4-1	CASSRFWTGDSHLSGNTIYF	TGCGCCAGCAGCCGTTTCTGGACAGGGGATTCTCATCTTTCTGGAAACACCATATATTTT
NA	NA	TRBJ2-5	TRBV9	CASSVDQGGTQYF	TGTGCCAGCAGCGTAGATCAGGGAGGCACCCAGTACTTC
NA	NA	TRBJ2-7	TRBV5-1	CASSLVGWGPAEEQYF	TGCGCCAGCAGCTTGGTCGGTTGGGGTCCCGCGGAAGAGCAGTACTTC
NA	TRBD1	TRBJ2-5	TRBV11-3	CASSRRTGTVIQETQYF	TGTGCCAGCAGCCGAAGGACCGGGACAGTCATACAAGAGACCCAGTACTTC
NA	TRBD1	TRBJ2-7	TRBV5-8	CASSTPGQGAYEQYF	TGTGCCAGCAGCACCCCGGGACAGGGGGCATACGAGCAGTACTTC
NA	TRBD2	TRBJ2-6	TRBV4-3	CASSQSSGPISGANVLTF	TGCGCCAGCAGCCAGTCTAGCGGGCCTATCTCTGGGGCCAACGTCCTGACTTTC
NA	NA	TRBJ2-7	TRBV6-5	CASARQAESSYEQYF	TGTGCCAGCGCCCGCCAAGCGGAGTCCTCCTACGAGCAGTACTTC
NA	NA	TRBJ2-5	TRBV11-3	CASSPLASETQYF	TGTGCCAGCAGCCCGCTAGCCTCGGAGACCCAGTACTTC
NA	NA	TRBJ2-1	TRBV28	CASSLLTDEQFF	TGTGCCAGCAGTTTATTGACGGATGAGCAGTTCTTC
NA	TRBD1	TRBJ1-3	TRBV4-2	CASSQTGGSGNTIYF	TGTGCCAGCAGCCAAACAGGGGGCTCTGGAAACACCATATATTTT
NA	NA	TRBJ1-2	TRBV27	CASSLTLTAGYGYTF	TGTGCCAGCAGCTTAACCCTTACGGCGGGGTATGGCTACACCTTC
NA	TRBD1	TRBJ2-7	TRBV19	CASSTGTGAFEQYF	TGTGCCAGTAGTACCGGGACAGGGGCCTTCGAGCAGTACTTC
few	NA	TRBJ1-1	TRBV7-2	CASRGQLNTEAFF	TGTGCCAGCAGAGGACAGCTGAACACTGAAGCTTTCTTT
NA	NA	TRBJ1-1	TRBV27	CASSLLGVNTEAFF	TGTGCCAGCAGTTTGCTAGGAGTGAACACTGAAGCTTTCTTT
NA	TRBD2	TRBJ2-2	TRBV7-9	CASSLGLAGAGELFF	TGTGCCAGCAGCTTAGGACTAGCGGGAGCCGGGGAGCTGTTTTTT
NA	NA	TRBJ1-5	TRBV5-4	CASSQVQGSSQPQHF	TGCGCCAGCAGCCAAGTGCAGGGATCTAGTCAGCCCCAGCATTTT
NA	TRBD1	TRBJ1-1	TRBV27	CATQPRQGFTEAFF	TGTGCCACCCAGCCGAGACAGGGGTTCACTGAAGCTTTCTTT